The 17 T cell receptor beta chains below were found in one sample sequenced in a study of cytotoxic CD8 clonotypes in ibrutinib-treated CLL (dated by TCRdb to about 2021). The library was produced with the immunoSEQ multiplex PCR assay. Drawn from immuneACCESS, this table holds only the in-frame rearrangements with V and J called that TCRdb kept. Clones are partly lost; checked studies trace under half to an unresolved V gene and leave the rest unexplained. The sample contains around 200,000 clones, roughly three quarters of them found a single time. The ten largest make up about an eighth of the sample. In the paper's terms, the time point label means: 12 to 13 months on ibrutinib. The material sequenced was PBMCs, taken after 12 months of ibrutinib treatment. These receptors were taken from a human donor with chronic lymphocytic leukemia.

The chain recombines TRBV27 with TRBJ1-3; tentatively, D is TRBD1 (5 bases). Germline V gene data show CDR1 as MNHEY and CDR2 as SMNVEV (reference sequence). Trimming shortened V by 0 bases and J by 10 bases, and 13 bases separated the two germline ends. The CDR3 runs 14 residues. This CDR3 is CASSLSPGRGTIYF. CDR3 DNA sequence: TGTGCCAGCAGTTTATCCCCGGGGCGGGGGACCATATATTTT.

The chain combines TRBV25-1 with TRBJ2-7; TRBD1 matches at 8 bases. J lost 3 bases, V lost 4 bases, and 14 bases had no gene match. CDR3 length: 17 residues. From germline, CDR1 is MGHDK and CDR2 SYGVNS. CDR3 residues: CASSGVPRTGINYEQYF. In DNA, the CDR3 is TGTGCCAGCAGTGGAGTCCCGAGGACAGGGATAAACTACGAGCAGTACTTC.

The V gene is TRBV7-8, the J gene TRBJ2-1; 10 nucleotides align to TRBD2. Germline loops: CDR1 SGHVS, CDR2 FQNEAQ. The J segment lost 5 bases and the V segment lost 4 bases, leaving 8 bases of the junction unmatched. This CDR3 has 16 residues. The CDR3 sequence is CASSSASGRGDNEQFF. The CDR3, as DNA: TGTGCCAGCAGCTCCGCTAGCGGGAGAGGGGACAATGAGCAGTTCTTC.

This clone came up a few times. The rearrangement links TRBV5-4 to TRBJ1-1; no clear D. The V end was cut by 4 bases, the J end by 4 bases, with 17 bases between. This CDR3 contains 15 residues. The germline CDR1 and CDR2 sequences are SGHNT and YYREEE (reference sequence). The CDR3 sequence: CASSRPLARGTEAFF. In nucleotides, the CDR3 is TGTGCCAGCAGCCGGCCACTCGCAAGAGGCACTGAAGCTTTCTTT.

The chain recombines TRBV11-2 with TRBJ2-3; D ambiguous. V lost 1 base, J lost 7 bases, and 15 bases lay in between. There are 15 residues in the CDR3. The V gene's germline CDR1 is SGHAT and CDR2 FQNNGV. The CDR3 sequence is CASSLARSAANTQYF. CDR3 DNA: TGTGCCAGCAGCTTAGCGCGGTCGGCAGCTAATACGCAGTATTTT.

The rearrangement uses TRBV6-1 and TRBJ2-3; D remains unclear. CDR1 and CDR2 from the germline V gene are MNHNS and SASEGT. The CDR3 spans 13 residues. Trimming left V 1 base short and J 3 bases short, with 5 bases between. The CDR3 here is CASSEDTTDTQYF. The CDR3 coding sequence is TGTGCCAGCAGTGAAGACACGACAGATACGCAGTATTTT.

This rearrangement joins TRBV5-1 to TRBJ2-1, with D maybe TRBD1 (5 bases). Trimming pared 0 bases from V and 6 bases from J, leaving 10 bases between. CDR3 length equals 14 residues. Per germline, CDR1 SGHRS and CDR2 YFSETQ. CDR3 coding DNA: TGCGCCAGCAGCTTGGTACCCCAGGGCAATGAGCAGTTCTTC. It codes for CASSLVPQGNEQFF.

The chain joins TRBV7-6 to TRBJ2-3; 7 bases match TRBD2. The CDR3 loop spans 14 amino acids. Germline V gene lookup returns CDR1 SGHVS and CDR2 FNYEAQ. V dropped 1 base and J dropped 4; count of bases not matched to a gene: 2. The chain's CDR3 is CASSLGAGADTQYF. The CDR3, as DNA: TGTGCCAGCAGCTTAGGGGCGGGGGCAGATACGCAGTATTTT.

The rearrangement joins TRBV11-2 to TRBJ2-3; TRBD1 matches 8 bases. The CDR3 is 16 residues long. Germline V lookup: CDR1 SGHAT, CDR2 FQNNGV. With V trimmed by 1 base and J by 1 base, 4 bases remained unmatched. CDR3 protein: CASSLGPGQGTDTQYF. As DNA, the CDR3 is TGTGCCAGCAGCTTAGGGCCGGGACAGGGCACAGATACGCAGTATTTT. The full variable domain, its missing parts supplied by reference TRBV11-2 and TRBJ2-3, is EAGVAQSPRYKIIEKRQSVAFWCNPISGHATLYWYQQILGQGPKLLIQFQNNGVVDDSQLPKDRFSAERLKGVDSTLKIQPAKLEDSAVYLCASSLGPGQGTDTQYFGPGTRLTVL.

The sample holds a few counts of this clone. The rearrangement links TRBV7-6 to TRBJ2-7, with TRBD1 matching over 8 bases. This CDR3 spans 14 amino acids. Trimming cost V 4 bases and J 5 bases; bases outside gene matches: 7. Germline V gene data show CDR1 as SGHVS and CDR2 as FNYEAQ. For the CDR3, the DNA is TGTGCCAGCAGCTCGGACGACAGGGGCCACGAGCAGTACTTC. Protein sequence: CASSSDDRGHEQYF.

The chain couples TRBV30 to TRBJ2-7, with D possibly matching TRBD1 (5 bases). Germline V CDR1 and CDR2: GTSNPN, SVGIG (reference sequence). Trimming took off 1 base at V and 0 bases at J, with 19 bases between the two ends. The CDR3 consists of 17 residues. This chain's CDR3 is CAWSDPFRQGSSYEQYF. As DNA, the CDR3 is TGTGCCTGGAGTGACCCATTCAGGCAGGGTAGCTCCTACGAGCAGTACTTC. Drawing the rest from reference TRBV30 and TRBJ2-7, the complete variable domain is SQTIHQWPATLVQPVGSPLSLECTVEGTSNPNLYWYRQAAGRGLQLLFYSVGIGQISSEVPQNLSASRPQDRQFILSSKKLLLSDSGFYLCAWSDPFRQGSSYEQYFGPGTRLTVT.

In DNA form, the CDR3 reads TGTGCCAGCAGGTCGACTAGCGGCCTCCTTACTTCCTACGAGCAGTACTTC. Translating gives CASRSTSGLLTSYEQYF. The genes are TRBV2 and TRBJ2-7; 9 bases line up with TRBD2. This CDR3 contains 17 residues. Germline CDR1 reads SNHLY; CDR2 reads FYNNEI. With V trimmed by 6 bases and J by 1 base, 13 bases remained unmatched.

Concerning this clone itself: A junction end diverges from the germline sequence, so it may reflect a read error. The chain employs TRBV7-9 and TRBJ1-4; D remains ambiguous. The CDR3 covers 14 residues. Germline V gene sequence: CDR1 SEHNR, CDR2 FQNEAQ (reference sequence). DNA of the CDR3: TGTGCCAGCACCCGAGCCGGGTCTAATGACAAACTGTTTTTT. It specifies CASTRAGSNDKLFF. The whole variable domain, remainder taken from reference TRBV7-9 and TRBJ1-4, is DTGVSQNPRHKITKRGQNVTFRCDPISEHNRLYWYRQTLGQGPEFLTYFQNEAQLEKSRLLSDRFSAERPKGSFSTLEIQRTEQGDSAMYLCASTRAGSNDKLFFGSGTQLSVL.

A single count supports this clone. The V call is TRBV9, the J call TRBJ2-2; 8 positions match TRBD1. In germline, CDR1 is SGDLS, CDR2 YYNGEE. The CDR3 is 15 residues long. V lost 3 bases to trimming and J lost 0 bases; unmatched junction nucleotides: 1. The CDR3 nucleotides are TGTGCCAGCAGCGAGACAGGGGCGAACACCGGGGAGCTGTTTTTT. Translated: CASSETGANTGELFF. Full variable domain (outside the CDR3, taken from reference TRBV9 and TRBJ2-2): DSGVTQTPKHLITATGQRVTLRCSPRSGDLSVYWYQQSLDQGLQFLIQYYNGEERAKGNILERFSAQQFPDLHSELNLSSLELGDSALYFCASSETGANTGELFFGEGSRLTVL.

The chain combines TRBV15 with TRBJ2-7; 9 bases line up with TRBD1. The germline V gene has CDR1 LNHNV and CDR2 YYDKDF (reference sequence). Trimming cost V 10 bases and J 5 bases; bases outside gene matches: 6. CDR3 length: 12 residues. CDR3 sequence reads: CASSGTGNEQYF. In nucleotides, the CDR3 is TGTGCCAGTTCCGGGACAGGGAACGAGCAGTACTTC.

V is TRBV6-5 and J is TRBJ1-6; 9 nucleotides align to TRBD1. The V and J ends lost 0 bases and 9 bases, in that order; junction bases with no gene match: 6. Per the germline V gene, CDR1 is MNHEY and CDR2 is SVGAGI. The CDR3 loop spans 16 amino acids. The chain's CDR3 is CASSYSRDRASSPLHF. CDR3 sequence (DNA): TGTGCCAGCAGTTACTCCCGGGACAGGGCAAGTTCACCCCTCCACTTT.

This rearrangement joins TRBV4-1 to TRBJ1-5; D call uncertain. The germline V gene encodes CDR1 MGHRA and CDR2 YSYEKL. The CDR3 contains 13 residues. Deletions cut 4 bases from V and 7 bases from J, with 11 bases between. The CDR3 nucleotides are TGCGCCAGCAGCCCCCTCCCTAGCCAGCCCCAGCATTTT. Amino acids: CASSPLPSQPQHF.